The rows below give T cell receptor beta chains drawn from one sample of a study of cytomegalovirus exposure and HLA in healthy donors. The protocol was immunoSEQ multiplex PCR, while the TCRdb copy is restricted to in-frame clones and leaves out a portion. The data contain about 120,000 clones, 60% to 85% of them singletons. The sequenced sample consisted of PBMCs. The receptors were sampled from a woman between 40 and 50 years old in good health and CMV-seropositive. CDR3s include the opening cysteine and the closing phenylalanine or tryptophan. Fields, in order: J gene, D gene, clone size, V gene, CDR3 length, CDR3 DNA, CDR3 protein. D genes are given only for firm matches. Clone size is stated in some rows and not others, as once, few, many or a class when expanded.

TRBJ1-1	-	-	TRBV25-1	14	TGTGCCAGCAGTGAGGGGGCCCACTACACTGAAGCTTTCTTT	CASSEGAHYTEAFF
TRBJ1-1	TRBD1	-	TRBV11-2	13	TGTGCCAGCAGCGTACAGGGGGGAGCTGAAGCTTTCTTT	CASSVQGGAEAFF
TRBJ1-5	TRBD1	few	TRBV6-1	15	TGTGCCAGCAGGGGCTCCGGGACAGGGAATCAGCCCCAGCATTTT	CASRGSGTGNQPQHF
TRBJ1-2	-	-	TRBV30	15	TGTGCCTGGATACCGACAGTCGCAAACGCCTATGGCTACACCTTC	CAWIPTVANAYGYTF
TRBJ2-7	TRBD2	-	TRBV11-3	13	TGTGCCAGCAGCCTCCCGGGGGGCTACGAGCAGTACTTC	CASSLPGGYEQYF
TRBJ1-1	-	-	TRBV6-5	13	TGTGCCAGCAGAACCCAGGGAAGGGGTGAAGCTTTCTTT	CASRTQGRGEAFF
TRBJ1-2	-	-	TRBV30	12	TGTGCCTGGAGGACGGGGGTCGATGGCTACACCTTC	CAWRTGVDGYTF
TRBJ1-4	TRBD1	-	TRBV2	15	TGTGCCAGCATCCGGGACAGGGGGTCTAGGGAAAAACTGTTTTTT	CASIRDRGSREKLFF
TRBJ2-1	TRBD2	-	TRBV7-8	16	TGTGCCAGCAGCTTTAGCGGGGGGGCGTCCTACAATGAGCAGTTCTTC	CASSFSGGASYNEQFF
TRBJ1-5	TRBD1	-	TRBV30	14	TGTGCCTGGAGTATGACAGGGGGGCCTCAGCCCCAGCATTTT	CAWSMTGGPQPQHF
TRBJ2-1	-	few	TRBV7-9	16	TGTTCCAGCAGCTTGGTCCGGGGGAGCTCCTACAATGAGCAGTTCTTC	CSSSLVRGSSYNEQFF
TRBJ1-4	TRBD1	-	TRBV7-9	14	TGTGCCAGCAGCTCGGGACAGGGGCGAGAAAAACTGTTTTTT	CASSSGQGREKLFF
TRBJ2-5	-	-	TRBV21-1	16	TGTGCCAGCAGCAAAGTAGATAGCGGGGGGAGTGAGACCCAGTACTTC	CASSKVDSGGSETQYF
TRBJ2-1	TRBD2	-	TRBV4-1	17	TGCGCCAGCAGCCAACTATTATGGACTAGCGGGTACAATGAGCAGTTCTTC	CASSQLLWTSGYNEQFF
TRBJ1-5	TRBD1	-	TRBV7-2	14	TGTGCCAGCAGCGTAGACAGGGCGAGTCAGCCCCAGCATTTT	CASSVDRASQPQHF
TRBJ2-7	TRBD1	-	TRBV2	14	TGTGCCAGCAGTGTGAGACAGGGTACGGGAGAGCAGTACTTC	CASSVRQGTGEQYF
TRBJ1-1	-	few	TRBV5-1	14	TGCGCCAGCAGCTTACGACAGGCCAACACTGAAGCTTTCTTT	CASSLRQANTEAFF
TRBJ1-2	TRBD1	-	TRBV9	16	TGTGCCAGCAGCCCAACGCCGGGACAGGGAGGCTATGGCTACACCTTC	CASSPTPGQGGYGYTF